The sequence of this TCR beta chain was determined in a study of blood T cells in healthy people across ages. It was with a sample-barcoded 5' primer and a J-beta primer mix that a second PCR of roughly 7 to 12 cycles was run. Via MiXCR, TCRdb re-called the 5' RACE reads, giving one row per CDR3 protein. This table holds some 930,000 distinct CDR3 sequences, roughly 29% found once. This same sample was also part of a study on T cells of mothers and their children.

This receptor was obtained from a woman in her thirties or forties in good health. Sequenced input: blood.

The CDR3 loop reads CATMGIGGYTF. The CDR3 nucleotides read TGTGCCACCATGGGAATCGGCGGCTACACCTTC. The chain recombines TRBV25-1 with TRBJ1-2; D uncertain. Germline values: CDR1 MGHDK, CDR2 SYGVNS. V lost 10 bases and J lost 8, with 14 bases in between. CDR3 length: 11 amino acids.